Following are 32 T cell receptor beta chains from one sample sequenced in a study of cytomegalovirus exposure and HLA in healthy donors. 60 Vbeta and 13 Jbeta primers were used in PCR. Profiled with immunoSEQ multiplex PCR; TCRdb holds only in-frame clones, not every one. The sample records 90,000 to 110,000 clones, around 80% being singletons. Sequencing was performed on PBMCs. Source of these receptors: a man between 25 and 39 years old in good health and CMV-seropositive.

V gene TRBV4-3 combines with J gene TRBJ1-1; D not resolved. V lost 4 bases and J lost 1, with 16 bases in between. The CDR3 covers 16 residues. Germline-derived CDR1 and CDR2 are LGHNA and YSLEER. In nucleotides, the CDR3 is TGCGCCAGCAGCCCTGGACTCGTCGAGTCGAACACTGAAGCTTTCTTT. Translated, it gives CASSPGLVESNTEAFF.

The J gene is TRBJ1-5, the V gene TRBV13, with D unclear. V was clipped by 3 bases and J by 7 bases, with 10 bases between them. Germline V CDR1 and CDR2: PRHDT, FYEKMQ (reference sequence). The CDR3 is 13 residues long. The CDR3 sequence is CASSLSRGQPQHF. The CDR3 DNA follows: TGTGCCAGCAGCTTGTCCCGAGGACAGCCCCAGCATTTT.

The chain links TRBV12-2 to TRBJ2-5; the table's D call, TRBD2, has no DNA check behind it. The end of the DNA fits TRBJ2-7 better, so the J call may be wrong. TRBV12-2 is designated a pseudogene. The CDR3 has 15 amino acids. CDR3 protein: CASRLGLGPTYEQYF. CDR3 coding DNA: TGTGCAAGTCGCTTAGGGCTAGGCCCAACCTACGAGCAGTACTTC.

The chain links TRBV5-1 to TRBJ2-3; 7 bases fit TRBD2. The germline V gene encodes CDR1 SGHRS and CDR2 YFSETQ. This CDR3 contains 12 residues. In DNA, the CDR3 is TGCCCGCAGTCGGGGGGAGGAGATACGCAGTATTTT. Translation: CPQSGGGDTQYF.

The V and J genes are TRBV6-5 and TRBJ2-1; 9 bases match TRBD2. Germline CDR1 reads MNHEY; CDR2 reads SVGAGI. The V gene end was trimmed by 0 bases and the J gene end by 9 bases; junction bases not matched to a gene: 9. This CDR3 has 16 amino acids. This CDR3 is CASSYSTSGFPFEQFF. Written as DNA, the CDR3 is TGTGCCAGCAGTTACTCGACTAGCGGCTTTCCCTTTGAGCAGTTCTTC.

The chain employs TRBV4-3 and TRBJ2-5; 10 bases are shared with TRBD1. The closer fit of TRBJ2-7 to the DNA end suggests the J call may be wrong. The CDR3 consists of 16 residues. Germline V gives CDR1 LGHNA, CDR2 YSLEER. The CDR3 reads CASSQEPGQGYDEQYF. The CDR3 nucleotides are TGCGCCAGCAGCCAAGAGCCGGGACAGGGGTACGACGAGCAGTACTTC.

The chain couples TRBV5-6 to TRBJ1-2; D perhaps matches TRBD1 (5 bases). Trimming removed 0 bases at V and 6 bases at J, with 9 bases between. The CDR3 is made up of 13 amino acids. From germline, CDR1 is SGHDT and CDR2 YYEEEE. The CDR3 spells CASSLGLGDGYTF. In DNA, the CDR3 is TGTGCCAGCAGCTTGGGTTTAGGGGATGGCTACACCTTC. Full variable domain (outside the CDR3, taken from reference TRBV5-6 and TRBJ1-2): DAGVTQSPTHLIKTRGQQVTLRCSPKSGHDTVSWYQQALGQGPQFIFQYYEEEERQRGNFPDRFSGHQFPNYSSELNVNALLLGDSALYLCASSLGLGDGYTFGSGTRLTVV.

The CDR3 DNA reads TGTGCCTGCTCTGGGGCGAACACTGAAGCTTTCTTT. It translates to CACSGANTEAFF. V and J are TRBV30 and TRBJ1-1; a possible D gene is TRBD1 (5 bases). Germline V CDR1 and CDR2: GTSNPN, SVGIG (reference sequence). The CDR3 is 12 amino acids. V lost 6 bases to trimming and J lost 1 base, with 9 bases between them.

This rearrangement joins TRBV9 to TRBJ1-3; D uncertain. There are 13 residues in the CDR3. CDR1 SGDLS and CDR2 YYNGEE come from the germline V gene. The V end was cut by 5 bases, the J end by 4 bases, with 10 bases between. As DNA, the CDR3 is TGTGCCAGCAGTCTAGGGAGAGGAAACACCATATATTTT. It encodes CASSLGRGNTIYF.

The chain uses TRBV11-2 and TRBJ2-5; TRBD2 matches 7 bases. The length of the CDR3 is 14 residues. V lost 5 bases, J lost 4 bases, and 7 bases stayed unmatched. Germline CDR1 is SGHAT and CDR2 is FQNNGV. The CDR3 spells CASSLRAGIETQYF. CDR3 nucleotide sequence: TGTGCCAGCAGCCTTCGAGCGGGGATAGAGACCCAGTACTTC.

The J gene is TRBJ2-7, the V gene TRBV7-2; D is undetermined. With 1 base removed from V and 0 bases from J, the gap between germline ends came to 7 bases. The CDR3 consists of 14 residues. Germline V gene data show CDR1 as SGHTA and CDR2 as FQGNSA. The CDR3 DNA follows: TGTGCCAGCAGCTTAGACTCATTCTCCTACGAGCAGTACTTC. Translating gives CASSLDSFSYEQYF.

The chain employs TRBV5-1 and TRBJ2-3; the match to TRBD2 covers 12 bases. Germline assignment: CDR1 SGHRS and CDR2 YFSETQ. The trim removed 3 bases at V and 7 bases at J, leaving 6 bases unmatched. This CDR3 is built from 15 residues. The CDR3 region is CASSYLAGGQNTQYF. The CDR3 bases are TGCGCCAGCAGCTATCTAGCGGGGGGGCAAAATACGCAGTATTTT.

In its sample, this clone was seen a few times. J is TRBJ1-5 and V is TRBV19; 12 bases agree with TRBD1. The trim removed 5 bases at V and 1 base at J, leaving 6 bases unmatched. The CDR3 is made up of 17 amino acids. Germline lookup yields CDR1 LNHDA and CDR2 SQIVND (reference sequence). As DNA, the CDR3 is TGTGCCAGTAGTGGGGGACAGGGGGCGCAAAGCAATCAGCCCCAGCATTTT. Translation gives CASSGGQGAQSNQPQHF.

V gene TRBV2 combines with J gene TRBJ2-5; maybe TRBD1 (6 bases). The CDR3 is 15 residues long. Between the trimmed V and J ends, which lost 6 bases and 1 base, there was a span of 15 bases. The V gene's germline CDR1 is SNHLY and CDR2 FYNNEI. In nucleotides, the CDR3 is TGTGCCAGCAGGGGGGCGGGCCTACCCCAAGAGACCCAGTACTTC. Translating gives CASRGAGLPQETQYF.

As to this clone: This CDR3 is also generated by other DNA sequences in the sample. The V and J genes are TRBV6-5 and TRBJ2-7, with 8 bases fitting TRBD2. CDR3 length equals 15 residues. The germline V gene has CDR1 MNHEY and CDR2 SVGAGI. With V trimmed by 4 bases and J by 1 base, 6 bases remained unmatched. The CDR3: CASSFGTRPSYEQYF. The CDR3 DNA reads TGTGCCAGCAGTTTCGGGACTAGGCCGTCCTACGAGCAGTACTTC.

The DNA of the CDR3 is TGTGCCAGCAGCTTAGGGGACACTTACTCTGGAAACACCATATATTTT. Its translation: CASSLGDTYSGNTIYF. The chain is built from TRBV7-9 and TRBJ1-3; D perhaps matches TRBD1 (6 bases). The CDR3 has 16 residues. Between the trimmed V and J ends, which lost 1 base and 0 bases, there was a span of 10 bases. Germline CDR1 and CDR2: SEHNR and FQNEAQ (reference sequence).

Here the CDR3 reads CASSTLRESTQQYF. In DNA, the CDR3 is TGTGCCAGCAGCACCTTGCGGGAGAGTACGCAGCAGTACTTC. The V gene is TRBV7-9, the J gene TRBJ2-7; 7 bases match TRBD2. The CDR3 has 14 residues. Germline loops: CDR1 SEHNR, CDR2 FQNEAQ (reference sequence). The V and J ends lost 5 bases and 8 bases, in that order; junction bases with no gene match: 12.

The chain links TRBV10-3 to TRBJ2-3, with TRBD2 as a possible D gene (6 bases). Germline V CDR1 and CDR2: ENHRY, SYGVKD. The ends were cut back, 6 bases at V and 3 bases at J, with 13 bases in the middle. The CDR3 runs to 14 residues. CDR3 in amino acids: CAIRETRETDTQYF. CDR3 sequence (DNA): TGTGCCATCAGGGAGACTAGAGAGACAGATACGCAGTATTTT.

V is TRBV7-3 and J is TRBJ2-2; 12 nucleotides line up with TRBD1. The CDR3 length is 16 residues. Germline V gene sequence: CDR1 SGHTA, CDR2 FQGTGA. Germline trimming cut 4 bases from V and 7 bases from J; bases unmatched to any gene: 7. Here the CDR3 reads CASSSRDRGRNGELFF. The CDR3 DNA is TGTGCCAGCAGCTCCCGGGACAGGGGGCGGAACGGGGAGCTGTTTTTT.

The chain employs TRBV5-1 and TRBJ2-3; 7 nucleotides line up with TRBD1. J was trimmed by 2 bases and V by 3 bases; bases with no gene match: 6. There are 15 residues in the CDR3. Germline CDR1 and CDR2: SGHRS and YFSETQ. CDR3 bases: TGCGCCAGCAGCTCATACGGGACAGCCACAGATACGCAGTATTTT. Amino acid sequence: CASSSYGTATDTQYF.

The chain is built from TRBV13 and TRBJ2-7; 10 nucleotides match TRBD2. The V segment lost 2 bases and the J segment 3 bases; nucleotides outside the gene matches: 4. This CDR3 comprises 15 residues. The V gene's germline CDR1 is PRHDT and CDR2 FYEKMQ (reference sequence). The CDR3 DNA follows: TGTGCCAGCAGCTTATCTAGCGGGGGTTTCTACGAGCAGTACTTC. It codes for CASSLSSGGFYEQYF.

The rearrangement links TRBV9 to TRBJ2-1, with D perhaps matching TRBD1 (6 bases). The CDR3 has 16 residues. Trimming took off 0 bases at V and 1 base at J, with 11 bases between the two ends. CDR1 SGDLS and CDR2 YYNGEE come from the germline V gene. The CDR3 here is CASSVGGGPSYNEQFF. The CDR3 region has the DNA TGTGCCAGCAGCGTAGGTGGGGGCCCTTCCTACAATGAGCAGTTCTTC.

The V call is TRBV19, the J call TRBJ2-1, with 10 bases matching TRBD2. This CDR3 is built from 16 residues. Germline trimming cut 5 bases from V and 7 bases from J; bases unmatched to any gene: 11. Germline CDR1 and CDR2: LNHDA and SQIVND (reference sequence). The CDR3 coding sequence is TGTGCCAGTAGTGCCTCTCGCAGCGGGGGGGCAAATGAGCAGTTCTTC. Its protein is CASSASRSGGANEQFF.

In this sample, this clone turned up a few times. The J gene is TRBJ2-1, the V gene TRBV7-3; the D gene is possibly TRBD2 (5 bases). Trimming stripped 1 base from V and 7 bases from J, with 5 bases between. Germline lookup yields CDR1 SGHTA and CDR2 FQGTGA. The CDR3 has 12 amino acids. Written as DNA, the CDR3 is TGTGCCAGCAGCTTAAGAGGGAATGAGCAGTTCTTC. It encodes CASSLRGNEQFF.

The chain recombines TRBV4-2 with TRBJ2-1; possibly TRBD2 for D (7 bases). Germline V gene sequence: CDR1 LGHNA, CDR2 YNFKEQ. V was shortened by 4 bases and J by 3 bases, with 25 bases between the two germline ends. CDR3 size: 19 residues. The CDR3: CASSRTRGEGGLLYNEQFF. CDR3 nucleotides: TGTGCCAGCAGCCGGACCCGCGGGGAGGGGGGCCTTCTCTACAATGAGCAGTTCTTC.

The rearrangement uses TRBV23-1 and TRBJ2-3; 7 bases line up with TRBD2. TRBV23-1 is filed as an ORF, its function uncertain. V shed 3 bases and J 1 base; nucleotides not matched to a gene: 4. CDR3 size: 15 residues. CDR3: CASSHKRGGTDTQYF. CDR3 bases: TGCGCCAGCAGTCACAAGCGGGGTGGCACAGATACGCAGTATTTT.

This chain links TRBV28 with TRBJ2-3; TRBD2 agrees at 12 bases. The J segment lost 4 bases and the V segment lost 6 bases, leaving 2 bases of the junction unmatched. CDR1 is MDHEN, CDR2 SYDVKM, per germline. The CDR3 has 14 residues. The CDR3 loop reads CASRPSGGADTQYF. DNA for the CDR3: TGTGCCAGCAGGCCTAGCGGGGGGGCAGATACGCAGTATTTT.

The chain's CDR3 is CASSLVTSGGAKQYF. DNA of the CDR3: TGCGCCAGCAGCTTGGTAACTAGCGGGGGGGCTAAGCAGTACTTC. The rearrangement uses TRBV5-1 and TRBJ2-5; 13 nucleotides align to TRBD2. V lost 0 bases to trimming and J lost 11 bases; unmatched junction nucleotides: 7. This CDR3 contains 15 residues. Germline CDR1 is SGHRS and CDR2 is YFSETQ.

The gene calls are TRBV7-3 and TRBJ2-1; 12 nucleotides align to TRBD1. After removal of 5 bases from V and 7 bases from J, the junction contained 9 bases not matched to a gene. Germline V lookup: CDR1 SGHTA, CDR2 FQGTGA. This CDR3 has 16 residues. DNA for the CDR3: TGTGCCAGCAGCCGATCCGGGACAGGGGGCGGGAATGAGCAGTTCTTC. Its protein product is CASSRSGTGGGNEQFF.

CDR3 loop: CASSLGRTYEQYF. The CDR3 DNA reads as TGTGCCAGCAGCTTAGGCAGAACCTACGAGCAGTACTTC. The V and J genes are TRBV7-9 and TRBJ2-7, with D unclear. The CDR3 has 13 residues. Germline CDR1 is SEHNR and CDR2 is FQNEAQ (reference sequence). Trimming shortened V by 1 base and J by 2 bases, and 6 bases separated the two germline ends.

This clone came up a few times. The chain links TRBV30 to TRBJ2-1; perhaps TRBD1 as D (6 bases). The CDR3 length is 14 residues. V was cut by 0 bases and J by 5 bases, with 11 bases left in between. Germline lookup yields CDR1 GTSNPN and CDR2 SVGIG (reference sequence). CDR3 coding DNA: TGTGCCTGGAGTGTAAATGGGGGCCACAATGAGCAGTTCTTC. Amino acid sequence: CAWSVNGGHNEQFF.

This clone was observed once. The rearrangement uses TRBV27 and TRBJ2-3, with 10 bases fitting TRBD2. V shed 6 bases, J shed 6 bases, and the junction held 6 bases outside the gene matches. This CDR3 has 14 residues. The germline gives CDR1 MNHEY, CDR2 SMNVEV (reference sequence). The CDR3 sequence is CASRLAGPGDTQYF. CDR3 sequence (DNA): TGTGCCAGCAGACTAGCGGGGCCCGGTGATACGCAGTATTTT.